This T cell receptor beta chain originates from a study of blood T cell repertoires in COVID-19. As for the study in general: Nucleic acid was either cDNA or gDNA, and it came from T cells, B-cell-depleted T cells, or PBMCs.

Profiled with immunoSEQ multiplex PCR; TCRdb holds only in-frame clones, not every one. The repertoire has 200,000 to 250,000 clones, around 83% of them found once; the top ten carry about 8.9%. This clone was found once. CDR1 SGHRS and CDR2 YFSETQ come from the germline V gene. CDR3 length equals 15 residues. J was trimmed by 2 bases and V by 6 bases; bases with no gene match: 10. The receptor comes from a middle-aged man with active or convalescent COVID-19. The V gene is TRBV5-1, the J gene TRBJ2-5, with 7 bases lining up with TRBD1. The material sequenced was peripheral blood. The CDR3 protein is CASTLHRQGQETQYF. CDR3 bases: TGCGCCAGCACCCTCCACCGACAGGGACAAGAGACCCAGTACTTC.